This paragraph covers one T cell receptor beta chain sequence. This clone was counted only a few times. Its antigen is not yet known. Base qualities were left out, and no much larger clone turns up one base away. From each donor, a single peripheral blood sample of around 120 mL on average was drawn into heparinised tubes. A BD FACSAria II and a panel including CD45RO, CCR7, CD25, CD127, CD95 and CD27 were used to sort naive, central memory, regulatory and stem cell-like memory CD4+ T cells. Purity was above 95% for every sorted population. Right away, PBMCs were isolated by Lymphoprep density gradient centrifugation and were stained directly, with no culture step. So that batch effects would be minimized, each experiment stained and sorted samples in pairs, pairing one healthy donor with one patient. This record belongs to a study of beta chain features in type 1 diabetes listed by TCRdb under 2018. Turning to the overall study: Mean age, gender distribution, total cell number and subset yield did not differ between patients and healthy donors. Across all samples, 107,917,701 sorted cells were examined, and cell number per subset correlated strongly with RNA yield. In the study, recently diagnosed type 1 diabetes patients and matched healthy donors were compared on the TCRB repertoires of their sorted circulating CD4+ T cell subsets. Regulatory and stem cell-like memory subsets were isolated from only 8 patients and roughly eight healthy donors, whereas naive and central memory subsets came from all 30 or so donors.

The entire isolated RNA was reverse transcribed using the High Capacity cDNA Reverse Transcription Kit, and thus expressed TCRB transcripts were sequenced. Naive, central memory and regulatory T cell samples underwent deep immunoSEQ sequencing, averaging approximately 3.5 million total reads per sample. Sorted cells were lysed in RLT buffer, and RNA was extracted using DNase-treated RNeasy Micro or Mini kits according to cell number. To prevent cross-contamination, every cell subset was processed on its own, while patient and healthy donor samples were processed together. TCRB sequences were amplified from cDNA with the immunoSEQ multiplex PCR, producing 87-bp fragments spanning the CDR3 region. Sequencing of the amplicons was done on the Illumina HiSeq platform. As for the authors' bioinformatics: PCR bias was corrected computationally using synthetic template baselines, and reads within Hamming distance 2 were collapsed, with unmergeable singletons discarded. By aligning reads against IMGT, V, D and J genes, CDR3 length, and insertions or deletions at six rearrangement sites were assigned. Clonotype counts were normalized to sorted cell number within each subset before computing true diversity and Gini coefficients with the tcR R package. Repertoire sharing was quantified using the overlap coefficient calculated on TCRB nucleotide sequences. As a proxy for the pre-selection repertoire, out-of-frame TCRB sequences from naive cells were analyzed. TCRdb obtained this table from immuneACCESS and retained in-frame rearrangements with V and J assigned. These tables miss some clones; where compared with another copy, unresolved V genes account for less than half of the shortfall, and the remainder is unexplained. V and J calls and clone size come straight from that table; D and trimming were deduced from the DNA. This sample holds a few hundred thousand clones; approximately 11% were observed only once. The ten top clones hold about 0.015% of the sample.

What the study reported, not specific to this receptor: Because cDNA was sequenced instead of genomic DNA, activated cells with high expression could be over-represented, although the groups did not differ in activation or CD3 levels. The naive, central memory and regulatory TCRB repertoires appeared to resemble one another more closely among patients than among healthy donors. Type 1 diabetes patients showed a moderate but significant shortening of TCRB CDR3 length in all four CD4+ subsets. At VDJ recombination sites, patients with type 1 diabetes made fewer insertions and deleted more nucleotides, a pattern implying thymic rearrangement abnormalities. Shorter templates might be favored by PCR, yet because patient and control samples were amplified and corrected together, any such skew would affect both groups equally. Because the HLA sub-analyses included only small numbers of individuals, any influence of HLA type on TCRB rearrangement was left unresolved.

The CDR3 runs 15 amino acids, cysteine and phenylalanine included. The sequence is cut down to CDR3 DNA, 45 bases in frame from base 1. Trimming leaves V shorter by 6 bases and J shorter by 6 bases, with the junction holding 12 bases beyond the gene matches. Reading the germline V gene gives CDR1 ENHRY and CDR2 SYGVKD. The receptor comes from a woman aged 25 to 39 in good health. This chain joins TRBV10-3 to TRBJ2-7, with 9 bases matching TRBD1. The sample consisted of naive CD4+ T cells from blood. Read against the paper, the sample's cell subset or site label means: true naive CD4+ T cells. The bases read TGTGCCATCAGCCGGGGACAGGGCCCAGACTCCGAGCAGTACTTC. This encodes CAISRGQGPDSEQYF.